This TCR beta chain stems from a study of T cell repertoires in cytomegalovirus infection. General study findings and limits: Carriers of CMV plus the relevant HLA were identified by cumulative public TCR beta family frequency. In two of eight donors, the top clonotype was HLA-C-restricted CMV-specific.

CDR3 length equals 14 residues. Trimming took off 6 bases at V and 0 bases at J, with 9 bases between the two ends. CDR1 is ENHRY and CDR2 is SYGVKD in the germline V gene. In the case of this clonotype: The antigen remains undetermined.

One entry per CDR3 protein, called by TCRdb with MiXCR from the reads. The sample holds 680,000 or so distinct CDR3 sequences, around 31% seen once. The genes are TRBV10-3 and TRBJ2-1, with D possibly matching TRBD2 (6 bases). This sequence originates from a human donor in good health (CMV status not recorded). Some clones in this sample may be carry-over from other donors' samples. The sample here was cultured PBMCs, taken from culture after CMV antigen stimulation. The CDR3 bases are TGTGCCATCAGCCTTAGCGGCTCCTACAATGAGCAGTTCTTC. Translated: CAISLSGSYNEQFF.